Each of the 3 T cell receptor beta chains below was sequenced from the same sample in a study of shared clonotypes between healthy human individuals. Method: immunoSEQ multiplex PCR; TCRdb's copy keeps in-frame clones and lacks some. The sample lists roughly 2.1 million clones, around 93% occurring once. The naive CD8 fraction comprised CD45RO-negative cells positively selected for CCR7 and excluded terminally differentiated effector memory CD45RA+ cells. What was sequenced was naive CD8+ T cells from PBMCs. The receptors shown here come from a man aged 18-30 years in good health. Some clones in this sample may be carry-over from other donors' samples.

V gene TRBV7-3 combines with J gene TRBJ2-3; TRBD2 matches 9 bases. CDR3 length equals 15 residues. CDR1 is SGHTA and CDR2 is FQGTGA in the germline V gene. V dropped 6 bases and J dropped 4; count of bases not matched to a gene: 8. CDR3 nucleotide sequence: TGTGCCAGCAGGCCTTCAGCGGGAGGATCAGATACGCAGTATTTT. Its translation: CASRPSAGGSDTQYF.

This clone turned up a few times. This chain joins TRBV7-9 and TRBJ1-5; the D gene is possibly TRBD1 (5 bases). CDR1 SEHNR and CDR2 FQNEAQ come from the germline V gene (reference sequence). V was shortened by 7 bases and J by 4 bases, with 11 bases between the two germline ends. This CDR3 is 13 amino acids long. CDR3 amino acids: CASTRGENQPQHF. CDR3 nucleotides: TGTGCCAGCACCCGGGGGGAAAATCAGCCCCAGCATTTT. Supplemented by reference TRBV7-9 and TRBJ1-5, the full variable domain reads DTGVSQNPRHKITKRGQNVTFRCDPISEHNRLYWYRQTLGQGPEFLTYFQNEAQLEKSRLLSDRFSAERPKGSFSTLEIQRTEQGDSAMYLCASTRGENQPQHFGDGTRLSIL.

V gene TRBV4-1 combines with J gene TRBJ2-7; possible D gene TRBD2, 5 bases. Trimming removed 0 bases at V and 1 base at J, with 10 bases between. The CDR3 length is 15 residues. Per germline, CDR1 MGHRA and CDR2 YSYEKL. The chain's CDR3 is CASSQERRSSYEQYF. The CDR3 DNA reads TGCGCCAGCAGCCAAGAGCGGAGGTCTTCCTACGAGCAGTACTTC.